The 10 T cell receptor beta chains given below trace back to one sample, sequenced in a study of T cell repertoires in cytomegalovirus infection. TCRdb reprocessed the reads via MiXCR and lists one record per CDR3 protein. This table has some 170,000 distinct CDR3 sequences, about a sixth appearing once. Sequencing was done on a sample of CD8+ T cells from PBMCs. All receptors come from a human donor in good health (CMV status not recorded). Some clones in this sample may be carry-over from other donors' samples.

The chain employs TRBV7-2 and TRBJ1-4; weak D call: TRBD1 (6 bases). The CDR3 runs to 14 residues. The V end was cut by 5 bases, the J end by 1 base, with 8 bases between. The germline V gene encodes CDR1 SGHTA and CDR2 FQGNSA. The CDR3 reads CASSRTVTNEKLFF. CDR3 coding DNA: TGTGCCAGCAGCCGGACAGTAACTAATGAAAAACTGTTTTTT.

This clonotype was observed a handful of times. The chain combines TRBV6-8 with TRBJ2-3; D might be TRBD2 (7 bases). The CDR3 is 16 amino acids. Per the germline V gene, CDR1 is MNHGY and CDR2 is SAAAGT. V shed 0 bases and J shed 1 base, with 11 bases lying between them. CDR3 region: CASSYSGGGGTDTQYF. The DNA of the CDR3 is TGTGCCAGCAGTTACTCGGGAGGGGGAGGCACAGATACGCAGTATTTT.

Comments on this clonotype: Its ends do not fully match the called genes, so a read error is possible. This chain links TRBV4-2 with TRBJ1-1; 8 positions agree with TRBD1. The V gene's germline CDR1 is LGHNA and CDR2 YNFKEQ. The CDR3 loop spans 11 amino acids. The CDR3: CASSQGKGQVF. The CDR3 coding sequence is TGTGCCAGCAGCCAAGGAAAGGGACAGGTGTTT.

CDR3 loop: CASSTDSGGASWQETQYF. In nucleotides, the CDR3 is TGTGCCAGCAGTACCGATAGCGGGGGGGCTTCGTGGCAAGAGACCCAGTACTTC. The rearrangement uses TRBV6-5 and TRBJ2-5; 11 bases are shared with TRBD2. The V gene's germline CDR1 is MNHEY and CDR2 SVGAGI. The CDR3 is 18 residues long. The trim removed 5 bases at V and 2 bases at J, leaving 13 bases unmatched.

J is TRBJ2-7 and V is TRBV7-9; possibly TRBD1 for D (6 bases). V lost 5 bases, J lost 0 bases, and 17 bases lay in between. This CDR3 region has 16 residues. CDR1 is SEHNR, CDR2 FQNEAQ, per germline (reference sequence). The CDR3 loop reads CASSRSTGAYSYEQYF. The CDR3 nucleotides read TGTGCCAGCAGCCGATCGACAGGCGCTTACTCCTACGAGCAGTACTTC.

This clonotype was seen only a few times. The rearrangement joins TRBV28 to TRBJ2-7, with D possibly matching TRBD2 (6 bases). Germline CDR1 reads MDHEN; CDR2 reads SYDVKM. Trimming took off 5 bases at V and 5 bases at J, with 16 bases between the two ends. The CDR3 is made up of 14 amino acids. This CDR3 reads CASSSGQGFHEQYF. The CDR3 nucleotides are TGTGCCAGCAGTAGCGGGCAGGGATTCCACGAGCAGTACTTC.

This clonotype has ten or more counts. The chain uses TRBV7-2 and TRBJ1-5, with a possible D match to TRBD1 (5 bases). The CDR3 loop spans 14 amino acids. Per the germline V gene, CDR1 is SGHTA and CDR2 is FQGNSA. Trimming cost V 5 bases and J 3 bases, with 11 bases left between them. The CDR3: CASSNRGYNQPQHF. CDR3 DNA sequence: TGTGCCAGCAGCAACCGGGGGTACAATCAGCCCCAGCATTTT.

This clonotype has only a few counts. The CDR3 DNA follows: TGTGCCAGCAGCGAAGACAGGGGGCGGTCAGCGGGGGATGAGCAGTTCTTC. Its protein product is CASSEDRGRSAGDEQFF. This chain joins TRBV7-2 and TRBJ2-1, with 10 nucleotides matching TRBD1. The germline V gene has CDR1 SGHTA and CDR2 FQGNSA. V shed 5 bases, J shed 8 bases, and the junction held 15 bases outside the gene matches. This CDR3 region has 17 residues.

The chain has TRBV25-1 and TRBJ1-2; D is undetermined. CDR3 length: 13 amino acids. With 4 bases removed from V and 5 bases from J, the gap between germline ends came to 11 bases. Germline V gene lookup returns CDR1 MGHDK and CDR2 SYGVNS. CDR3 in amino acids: CASSGRRGYGYTF. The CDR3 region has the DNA TGTGCCAGCAGTGGGAGGCGGGGATATGGCTACACCTTC.

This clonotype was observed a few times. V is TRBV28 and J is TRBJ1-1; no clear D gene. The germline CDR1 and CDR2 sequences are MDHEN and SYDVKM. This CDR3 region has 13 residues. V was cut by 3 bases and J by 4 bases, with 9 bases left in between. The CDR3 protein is CASSFSDFTEAFF. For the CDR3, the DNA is TGTGCCAGCAGTTTCTCCGACTTCACTGAAGCTTTCTTT.